Sequencing of this T cell receptor beta chain was carried out in a study of vaccination and CD4 T cells after COVID-19. Indicated treatment: approximately nine-day PBMC culture with coronavirus spike peptide pools or control peptides (ViraFEST assay). Before the COVID-19 pandemic (2011-2018), CD4+ T cells were obtained from the unexposed donor. In regard to this clonotype: What it binds is not known.

An Oncomine TCR Beta short-read assay was used to sequence the DNA from cultured CD4+ T cells. Investigators isolated genomic DNA from cultured CD4+ T cells. Using its own MiXCR run on the PCR reads, TCRdb lists one record per CDR3 protein. The sample shows about 6,800 distinct CDR3 sequences, around 34% of them seen only once. Broader study findings: Analysis covered relatively few convalescent patients and lacked any early post-infection timepoints.

CDR3 length equals 12 residues. Per the germline V gene, CDR1 is SGHTA and CDR2 is FQGNSA. The V end was cut by 2 bases, the J end by 7 bases, with 6 bases between. Material for sequencing was CD4+ T cells from blood, cultured in vitro. The gene calls are TRBV7-2 and TRBJ2-1; D might be TRBD2 (5 bases). The sequence was collected from a human donor in good health. The CDR3 region has the DNA TGTGCCAGCAGCTTACGGAGGAATGAGCAGTTCTTC. As protein: CASSLRRNEQFF. Full variable domain (outside the CDR3, taken from reference TRBV7-2 and TRBJ2-1): GAGVSQSPSNKVTEKGKDVELRCDPISGHTALYWYRQSLGQGLEFLIYFQGNSAPDKSGLPSDRFSAERTGGSVSTLTIQRTQQEDSAVYLCASSLRRNEQFFGPGTRLTVL.